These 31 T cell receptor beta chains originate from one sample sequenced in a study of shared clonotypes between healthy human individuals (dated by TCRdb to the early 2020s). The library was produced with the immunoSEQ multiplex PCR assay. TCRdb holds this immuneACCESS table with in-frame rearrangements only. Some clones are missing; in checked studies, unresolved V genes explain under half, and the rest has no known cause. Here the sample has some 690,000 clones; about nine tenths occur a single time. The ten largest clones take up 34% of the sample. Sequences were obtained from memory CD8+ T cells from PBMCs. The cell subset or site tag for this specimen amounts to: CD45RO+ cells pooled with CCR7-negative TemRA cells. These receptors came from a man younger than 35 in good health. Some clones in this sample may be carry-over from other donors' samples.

CDR3 bases: TGTGCCAGCAGCTTAGGCGGGAGTGCGTCCGGGGAGCTGTTTTTT. This codes for CASSLGGSASGELFF. This chain uses TRBV7-9 with TRBJ2-2; 7 bases align to TRBD2. This CDR3 region has 15 residues. The V segment lost 1 base and the J segment 6 bases; nucleotides outside the gene matches: 5. Germline V gene data show CDR1 as SEHNR and CDR2 as FQNEAQ (reference sequence).

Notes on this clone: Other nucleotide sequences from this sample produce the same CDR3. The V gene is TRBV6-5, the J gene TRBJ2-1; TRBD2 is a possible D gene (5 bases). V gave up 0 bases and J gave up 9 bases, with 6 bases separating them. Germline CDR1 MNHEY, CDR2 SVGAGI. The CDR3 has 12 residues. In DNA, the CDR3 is TGTGCCAGCAGTTACTCCCGGGGTGAGCAGTTCTTC. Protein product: CASSYSRGEQFF.

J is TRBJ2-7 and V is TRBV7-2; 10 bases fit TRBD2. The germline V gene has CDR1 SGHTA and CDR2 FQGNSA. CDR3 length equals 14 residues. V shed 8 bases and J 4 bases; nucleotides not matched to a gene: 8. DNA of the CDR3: TGTGCCAGCCGAAAGCGGGAGGGCCTATACGAGCAGTACTTC. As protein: CASRKREGLYEQYF.

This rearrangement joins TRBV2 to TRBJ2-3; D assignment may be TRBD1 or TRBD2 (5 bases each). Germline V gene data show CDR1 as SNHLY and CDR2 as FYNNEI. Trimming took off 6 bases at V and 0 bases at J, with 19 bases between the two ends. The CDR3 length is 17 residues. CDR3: CASSATWDRPSTDTQYF. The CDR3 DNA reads TGTGCCAGCAGCGCAACCTGGGACCGCCCTAGCACAGATACGCAGTATTTT.

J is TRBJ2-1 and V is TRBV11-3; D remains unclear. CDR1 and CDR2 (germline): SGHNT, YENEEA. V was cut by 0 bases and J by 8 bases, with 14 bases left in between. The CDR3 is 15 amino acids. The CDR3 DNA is TGTGCCAGCAGCTTAGATTTTGGGGTTACGTATGAGCAGTTCTTC. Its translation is CASSLDFGVTYEQFF.

The CDR3: CATVVLGTLSTDTQYF. CDR3 in DNA: TGTGCCACCGTAGTACTCGGGACATTGAGCACAGATACGCAGTATTTT. The chain carries TRBV10-3 and TRBJ2-3; maybe TRBD1 (6 bases). This CDR3 contains 16 residues. V lost 10 bases and J 0 bases, leaving 20 bases between the germline ends. The germline CDR1 and CDR2 sequences are ENHRY and SYGVKD.

CDR3 sequence: CASSDSSGIYEQYF. CDR3 in DNA: TGTGCCAGCAGTGATAGCTCAGGAATCTACGAGCAGTACTTC. This chain joins TRBV2 and TRBJ2-7; D is unclear. The V gene's germline CDR1 is SNHLY and CDR2 FYNNEI. There are 14 residues in the CDR3. Trimming took off 3 bases at V and 3 bases at J, with 12 bases between the two ends. The full variable domain, rest sourced from reference TRBV2 and TRBJ2-7, is EPEVTQTPSHQVTQMGQEVILRCVPISNHLYFYWYRQILGQKVEFLVSFYNNEISEKSEIFDDQFSVERPDGSNFTLKIRSTKLEDSAMYFCASSDSSGIYEQYFGPGTRLTVT.

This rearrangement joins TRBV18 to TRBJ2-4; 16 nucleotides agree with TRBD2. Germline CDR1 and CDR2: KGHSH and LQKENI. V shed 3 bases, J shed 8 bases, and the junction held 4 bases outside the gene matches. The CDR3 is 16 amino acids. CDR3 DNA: TGTGCCAGCTCACCGGGACTAGCGGGAGGGCCTGACATTCAGTACTTC. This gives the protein CASSPGLAGGPDIQYF.

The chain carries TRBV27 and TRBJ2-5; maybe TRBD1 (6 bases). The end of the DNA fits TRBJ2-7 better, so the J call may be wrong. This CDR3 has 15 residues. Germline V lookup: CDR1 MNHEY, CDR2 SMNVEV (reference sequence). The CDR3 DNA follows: TGTGCCAGCAGTTTATATAGGGACACGGGGCGCGAGCAGTACTTC. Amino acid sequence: CASSLYRDTGREQYF.

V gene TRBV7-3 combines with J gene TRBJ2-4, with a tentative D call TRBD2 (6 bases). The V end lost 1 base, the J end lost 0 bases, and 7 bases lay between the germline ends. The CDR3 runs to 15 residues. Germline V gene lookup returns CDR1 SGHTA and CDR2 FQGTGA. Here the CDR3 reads CASSLMGGAKNIQYF. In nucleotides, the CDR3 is TGTGCCAGCAGCTTAATGGGGGGAGCCAAAAACATTCAGTACTTC.

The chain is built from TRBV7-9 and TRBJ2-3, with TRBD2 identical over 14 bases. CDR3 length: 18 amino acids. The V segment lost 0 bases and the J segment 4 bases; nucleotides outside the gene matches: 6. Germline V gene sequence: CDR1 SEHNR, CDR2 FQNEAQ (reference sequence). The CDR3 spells CASSLAPGLAGAADTQYF. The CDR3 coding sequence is TGTGCCAGCAGCTTAGCCCCGGGACTAGCGGGAGCTGCAGATACGCAGTATTTT.

CDR3 region: CASSDRQGFDTEAFF. CDR3 in DNA: TGTGCCAGCAGCGACCGACAGGGTTTCGACACTGAAGCTTTCTTT. The chain is built from TRBV7-3 and TRBJ1-1, with 7 bases identical to TRBD1. CDR3 length equals 15 residues. The germline V gene has CDR1 SGHTA and CDR2 FQGTGA. V dropped 5 bases and J dropped 3; count of bases not matched to a gene: 9.

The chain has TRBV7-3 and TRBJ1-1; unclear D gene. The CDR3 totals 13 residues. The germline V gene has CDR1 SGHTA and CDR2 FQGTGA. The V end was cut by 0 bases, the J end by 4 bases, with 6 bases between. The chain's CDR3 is CASSLTEGTEAFF. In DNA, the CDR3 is TGTGCCAGCAGCTTAACGGAGGGCACTGAAGCTTTCTTT.

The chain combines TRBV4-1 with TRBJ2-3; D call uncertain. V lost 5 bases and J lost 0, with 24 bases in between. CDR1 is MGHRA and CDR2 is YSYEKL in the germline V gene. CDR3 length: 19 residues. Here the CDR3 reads CASSTTLIARATSTDTQYF. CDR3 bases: TGCGCCAGCAGCACCACCTTGATCGCTCGGGCAACTAGCACAGATACGCAGTATTTT.

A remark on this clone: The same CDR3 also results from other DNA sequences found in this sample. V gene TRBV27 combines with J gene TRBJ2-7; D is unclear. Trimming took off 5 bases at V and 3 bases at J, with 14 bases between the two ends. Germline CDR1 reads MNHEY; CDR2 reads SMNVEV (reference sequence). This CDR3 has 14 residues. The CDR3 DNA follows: TGTGCCAGCAGTCCCTGGGGTGAGAGCTACGAGCAGTACTTC. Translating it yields CASSPWGESYEQYF.

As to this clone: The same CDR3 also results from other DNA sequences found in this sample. This chain's CDR3 is CASSLGVSNQPQHF. CDR3 bases: TGTGCCAGCAGTTTAGGAGTGAGCAATCAGCCCCAGCATTTT. This sequence joins TRBV28 and TRBJ1-5; D is uncertain. Germline V gene data show CDR1 as MDHEN and CDR2 as SYDVKM. The CDR3 totals 14 residues. V lost 2 bases, J lost 1 base, and 6 bases lay in between.

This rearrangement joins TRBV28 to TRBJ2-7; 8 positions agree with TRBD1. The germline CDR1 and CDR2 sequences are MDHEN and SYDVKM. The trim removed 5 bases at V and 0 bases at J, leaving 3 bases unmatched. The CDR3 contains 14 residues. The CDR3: CASSRQGPSYEQYF. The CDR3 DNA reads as TGTGCCAGCAGTCGACAGGGGCCCTCCTACGAGCAGTACTTC. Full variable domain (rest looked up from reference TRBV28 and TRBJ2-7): DVKVTQSSRYLVKRTGEKVFLECVQDMDHENMFWYRQDPGLGLRLIYFSYDVKMKEKGDIPEGYSVSREKKERFSLILESASTNQTSMYLCASSRQGPSYEQYFGPGTRLTVT.

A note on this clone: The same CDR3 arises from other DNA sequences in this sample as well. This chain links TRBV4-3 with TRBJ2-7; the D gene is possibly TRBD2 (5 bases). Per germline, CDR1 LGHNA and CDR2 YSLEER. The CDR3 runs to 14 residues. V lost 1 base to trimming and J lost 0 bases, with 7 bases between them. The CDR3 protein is CASSQGGSSYEQYF. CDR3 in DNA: TGCGCCAGCAGCCAAGGAGGGAGCTCCTACGAGCAGTACTTC.

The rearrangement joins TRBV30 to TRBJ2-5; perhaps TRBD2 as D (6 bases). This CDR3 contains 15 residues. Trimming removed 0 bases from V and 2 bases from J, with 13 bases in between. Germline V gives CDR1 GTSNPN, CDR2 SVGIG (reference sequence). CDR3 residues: CAWSVGLAKQETQYF. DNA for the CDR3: TGTGCCTGGAGTGTAGGGCTAGCGAAACAAGAGACCCAGTACTTC.

CDR3 DNA sequence: TGTGCCAGCAGCTCCGGGTGGGCATTGACCTACGAGCAGTACTTC. Translation gives CASSSGWALTYEQYF. V gene TRBV7-9 combines with J gene TRBJ2-7; D is unresolved. CDR1 is SEHNR and CDR2 is FQNEAQ in the germline V gene (reference sequence). The CDR3 has 15 amino acids. Trimming took 4 bases from V and 2 from J, leaving 15 bases between them.

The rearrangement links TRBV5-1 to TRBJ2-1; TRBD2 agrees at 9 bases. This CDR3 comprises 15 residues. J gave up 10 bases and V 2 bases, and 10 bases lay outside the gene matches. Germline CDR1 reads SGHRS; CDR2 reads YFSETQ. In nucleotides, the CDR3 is TGCGCCAGCAGCTTATCTCTAGCGGGACGGGGGGAGCAGTTCTTC. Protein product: CASSLSLAGRGEQFF.

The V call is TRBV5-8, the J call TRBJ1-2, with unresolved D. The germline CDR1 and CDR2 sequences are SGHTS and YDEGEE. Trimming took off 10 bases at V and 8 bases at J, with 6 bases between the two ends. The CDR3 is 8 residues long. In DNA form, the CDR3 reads TGTGCCGCCGAGGGCTACACCTTC. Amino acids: CAAEGYTF. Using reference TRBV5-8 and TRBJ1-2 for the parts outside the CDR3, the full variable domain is EAGVTQSPTHLIKTRGQQATLRCSPISGHTSVYWYQQALGLGLQFLLWYDEGEERNRGNFPPRFSGRQFPNYSSELNVNALELEDSALYLCAAEGYTFGSGTRLTVV.

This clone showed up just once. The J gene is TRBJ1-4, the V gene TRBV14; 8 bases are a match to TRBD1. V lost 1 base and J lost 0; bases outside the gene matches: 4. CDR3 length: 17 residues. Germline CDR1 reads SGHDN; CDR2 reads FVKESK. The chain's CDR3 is CASSQGTGHATNEKLFF. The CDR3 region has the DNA TGTGCCAGCAGCCAAGGGACAGGGCATGCAACTAATGAAAAACTGTTTTTT.

CDR3 region: CASTSGLSAFF. For the CDR3, the DNA is TGTGCCAGCACCTCTGGGCTCAGCGCTTTCTTT. This chain connects TRBV11-1 to TRBJ1-1; D is undetermined. V gave up 7 bases and J gave up 11 bases, with 14 bases separating them. Germline CDR1 SGHAT, CDR2 FQDESV (reference sequence). There are 11 residues in the CDR3.

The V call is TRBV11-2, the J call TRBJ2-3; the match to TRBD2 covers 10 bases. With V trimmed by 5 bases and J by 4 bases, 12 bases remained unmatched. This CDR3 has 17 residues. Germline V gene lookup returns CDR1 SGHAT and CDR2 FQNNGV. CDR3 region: CASSLLAGALGPDTQYF. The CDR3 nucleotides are TGTGCCAGCAGCCTGCTAGCGGGAGCATTAGGTCCAGATACGCAGTATTTT. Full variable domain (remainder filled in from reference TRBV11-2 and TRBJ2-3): EAGVAQSPRYKIIEKRQSVAFWCNPISGHATLYWYQQILGQGPKLLIQFQNNGVVDDSQLPKDRFSAERLKGVDSTLKIQPAKLEDSAVYLCASSLLAGALGPDTQYFGPGTRLTVL.

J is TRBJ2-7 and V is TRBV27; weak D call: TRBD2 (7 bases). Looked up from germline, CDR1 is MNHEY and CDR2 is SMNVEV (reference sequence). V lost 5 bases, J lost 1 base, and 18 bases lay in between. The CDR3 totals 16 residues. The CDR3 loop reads CASSPSQGRVSYEQYF. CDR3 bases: TGTGCCAGCAGTCCAAGCCAGGGGAGGGTGTCCTACGAGCAGTACTTC.

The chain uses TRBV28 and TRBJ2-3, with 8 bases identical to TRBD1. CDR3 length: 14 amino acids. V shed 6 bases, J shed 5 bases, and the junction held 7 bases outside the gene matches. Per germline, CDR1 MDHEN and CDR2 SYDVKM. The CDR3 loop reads CASRTGGGVDTQYF. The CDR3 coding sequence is TGTGCCAGCAGAACAGGGGGTGGGGTAGATACGCAGTATTTT.

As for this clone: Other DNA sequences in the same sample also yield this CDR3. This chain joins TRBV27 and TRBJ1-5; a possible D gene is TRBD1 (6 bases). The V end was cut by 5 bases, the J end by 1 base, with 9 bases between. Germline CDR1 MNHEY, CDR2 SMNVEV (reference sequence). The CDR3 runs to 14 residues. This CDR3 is CASSRTVSNQPQHF. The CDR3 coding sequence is TGTGCCAGCAGTCGGACAGTAAGCAATCAGCCCCAGCATTTT.

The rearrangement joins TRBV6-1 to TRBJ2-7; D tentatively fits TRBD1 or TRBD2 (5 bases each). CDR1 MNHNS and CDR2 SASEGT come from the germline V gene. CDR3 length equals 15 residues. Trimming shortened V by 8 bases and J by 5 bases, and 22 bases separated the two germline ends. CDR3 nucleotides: TGTGCCAGCGTTCAATACAGGACTCCAGTGGACGAGCAGTACTTC. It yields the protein CASVQYRTPVDEQYF.

CDR3 in DNA: TGTGCCAGCAGTTTATCCCTGGAGGAGCATGAGCAGTTCTTC. As protein: CASSLSLEEHEQFF. V gene TRBV27 combines with J gene TRBJ2-1, with TRBD2 as a possible D gene (5 bases). Germline-derived CDR1 and CDR2 are MNHEY and SMNVEV (reference sequence). The CDR3 length is 14 residues. V was trimmed by 0 bases and J by 8 bases, leaving 11 bases between them.

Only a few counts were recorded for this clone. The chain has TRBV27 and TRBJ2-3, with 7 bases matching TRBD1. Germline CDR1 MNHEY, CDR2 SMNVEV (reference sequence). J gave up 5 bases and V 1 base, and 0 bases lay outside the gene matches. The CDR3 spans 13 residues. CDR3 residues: CASSLWTGDTQYF. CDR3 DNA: TGTGCCAGCAGTTTATGGACAGGAGATACGCAGTATTTT.